What follows are 20 T cell receptor beta chains derived from one specimen sequenced in a study of T-cell memory formation after mild COVID-19. In TCRdb, the 5' RACE reads were re-called with MiXCR into one record per CDR3 protein. The repertoire consists of roughly 120,000 distinct CDR3 sequences, with 15% to 20% occurring once and the leading ten covering around 14%. Sequencing used PBMCs or a T cell subset sorted from them (not recorded which). These receptors were collected from an adult woman who had mild COVID-19 (a few samples of this study predate the infection). Cell type and time point are not known.

This clonotype has at least ten counts. The genes are TRBV15 and TRBJ2-7; a weak D match, TRBD1 (5 bases). This CDR3 spans 15 amino acids. Germline assignment: CDR1 LNHNV and CDR2 YYDKDF (reference sequence). The V end lost 1 base, the J end lost 6 bases, and 16 bases lay between the germline ends. CDR3 nucleotide sequence: TGTGCCACCAGCAGAGTAGGGCAGGGTGACGGCGAGCAGTACTTC. Protein sequence: CATSRVGQGDGEQYF.

There are a few counts of this clonotype. The chain has TRBV24-1 and TRBJ2-1, with a weak D call TRBD2 (6 bases). The CDR3 runs to 17 residues. The V gene lost 4 bases and the J gene lost 0 bases, with 15 bases spanning the gap. CDR1 is KGHDR and CDR2 is SFDVKD in the germline V gene. Here the CDR3 DNA reads TGTGCCACCAGTGAAGTAATGGCGGGGAGCTCCTACAATGAGCAGTTCTTC. The encoded protein is CATSEVMAGSSYNEQFF.

The gene calls are TRBV11-3 and TRBJ2-5; possibly TRBD1 or TRBD2 for D (6 bases each). This CDR3 has 13 amino acids. Trimming took off 5 bases at V and 7 bases at J, with 14 bases between the two ends. Germline CDR1 and CDR2: SGHNT and YENEEA. CDR3 DNA: TGTGCCAGCAGCGAACTACAGGGAGGGACCCAGTACTTC. Translated, it gives CASSELQGGTQYF.

This clonotype was counted only a few times. The V call is TRBV29-1, the J call TRBJ2-3; TRBD1 or TRBD2 may be the D gene (5 bases each). V was pared by 6 bases and J by 0 bases, with 13 bases between. Germline CDR1 is SQVTM and CDR2 is ANQGSEA. The CDR3 length is 14 residues. The CDR3 coding sequence is TGCAGCGTCTCAGGGAGAGGGAGCACAGATACGCAGTATTTT. It translates to CSVSGRGSTDTQYF.

This clonotype appeared a few times. The chain combines TRBV12-3 or TRBV12-4 with TRBJ1-3; D call uncertain. The CDR3 spans 12 residues. Between the trimmed V and J ends, which lost 5 bases and 7 bases, there was a span of 9 bases. CDR3 in amino acids: CASSRGGNTIYF. CDR3 sequence (DNA): TGTGCCAGCAGTCGGGGAGGGAACACCATATATTTT.

This sequence joins TRBV21-1 and TRBJ1-2; the D call of TRBD1 is as the table states it, not checked on the DNA. TRBV21-1 is recorded as a pseudogene. CDR3 size: 15 residues. In nucleotides, the CDR3 is TGTGCCAGCAGCAAAAGGGCCGACAGGGACTATGGCTACACCTTC. Amino acid sequence: CASSKRADRDYGYTF.

This chain connects TRBV2 to TRBJ2-5, with 9 bases lining up with TRBD1. The CDR3 is 15 amino acids. Germline loops: CDR1 SNHLY, CDR2 FYNNEI. The V and J ends lost 6 bases and 5 bases, in that order; junction bases with no gene match: 10. This CDR3 reads CASRVRQGGRETQYF. The CDR3 DNA follows: TGTGCCAGCAGAGTCAGACAGGGGGGTCGGGAGACCCAGTACTTC.

This clonotype was observed a few times. The chain has TRBV11-2 and TRBJ2-1; no clear D gene. This CDR3 has 15 residues. The V end was cut by 5 bases, the J end by 0 bases, with 11 bases between. CDR1 and CDR2 (germline): SGHAT, FQNNGV. This chain's CDR3 is CASSQLYNSYNEQFF. The DNA of the CDR3 is TGTGCCAGCAGCCAACTATACAACTCCTACAATGAGCAGTTCTTC.

The rearrangement uses TRBV29-1 and TRBJ2-7; 9 bases are shared with TRBD2. Germline values: CDR1 SQVTM, CDR2 ANQGSEA. The CDR3 spans 14 residues. Trimming cost V 0 bases and J 3 bases; bases outside gene matches: 3. The CDR3 loop reads CSVEEAGGNYEQYF. Here the CDR3 DNA reads TGCAGCGTTGAAGAAGCGGGAGGCAACTACGAGCAGTACTTC.

This clonotype was detected a few times. V usage is TRBV7-6 and J usage is TRBJ2-1; D not certain. The CDR3 consists of 13 residues. Germline CDR1 reads SGHVS; CDR2 reads FNYEAQ. Trimming cost V 4 bases and J 15 bases, with 19 bases left between them. The CDR3 DNA follows: TGTGCCAGCAGCTCTTCTCCTACCATGTTGGCGTTCTTC. It is translated as CASSSSPTMLAFF.

This clonotype has more than one count but fewer than ten. The chain employs TRBV20-1 and TRBJ2-7; D unresolved. The germline V and J ends were trimmed by 1 base and 6 bases, with 13 bases remaining between them. The CDR3 runs 13 residues. Germline V lookup: CDR1 DFQATT, CDR2 SNEGSKA (reference sequence). CDR3: CSARGFPGGEQYF. The CDR3 bases are TGCAGTGCTAGAGGGTTCCCGGGCGGCGAGCAGTACTTC.

This clonotype was picked up one time. The rearrangement links TRBV7-8 to TRBJ1-6, with TRBD1 matching 8 bases. The V gene's germline CDR1 is SGHVS and CDR2 FQNEAQ. Losses at the gene ends were 5 bases for V and 9 bases for J; bases not matched to a gene: 9. The CDR3 runs 15 residues. The CDR3 spells CASSRRTGPSSPLHF. The CDR3 nucleotides read TGTGCCAGCAGCAGAAGGACAGGGCCAAGTTCACCCCTCCACTTT.

This clonotype was detected a few times. V gene TRBV24-1 combines with J gene TRBJ2-2; the D gene is possibly TRBD2 (6 bases). Germline V gene sequence: CDR1 KGHDR, CDR2 SFDVKD. The CDR3 runs 16 residues. With 6 bases removed from V and 3 bases from J, the gap between germline ends came to 16 bases. CDR3 loop: CATSLISGVDTGELFF. Written as DNA, the CDR3 is TGTGCCACCAGTTTAATTTCGGGGGTCGACACCGGGGAGCTGTTTTTT.

The gene calls are TRBV19 and TRBJ1-5, with 8 bases identical to TRBD1. This CDR3 is 15 amino acids long. The V and J ends lost 3 bases and 10 bases, in that order; junction bases with no gene match: 11. CDR1 LNHDA and CDR2 SQIVND come from the germline V gene (reference sequence). The CDR3 protein is CASSILDRDIRPQHF. The CDR3 region has the DNA TGTGCCAGTAGTATCCTGGACAGGGATATCCGTCCCCAGCATTTT.

This clonotype was seen only a few times. V gene TRBV21-1 combines with J gene TRBJ2-7; the table's D call of TRBD1 was not tested on the DNA. TRBV21-1 is deemed a pseudogene. The CDR3 runs 18 residues. The CDR3 coding sequence is TGTGCCAGCAGCAAACTTCCGCGGGGACAGCAAATAAACTACGAGCAGTACTTC. Its protein is CASSKLPRGQQINYEQYF.

The chain recombines TRBV5-6 with TRBJ2-7, with 7 bases aligning to TRBD2. The V and J ends lost 4 bases and 0 bases, in that order; junction bases with no gene match: 10. The CDR3 runs 16 residues. Germline V lookup: CDR1 SGHDT, CDR2 YYEEEE. The CDR3 here is CASSHLGGESSYEQYF. In DNA form, the CDR3 reads TGTGCCAGCAGCCACCTGGGAGGGGAGAGCTCCTACGAGCAGTACTTC. Combining the CDR3 with reference TRBV5-6 and TRBJ2-7 gives the whole variable domain DAGVTQSPTHLIKTRGQQVTLRCSPKSGHDTVSWYQQALGQGPQFIFQYYEEEERQRGNFPDRFSGHQFPNYSSELNVNALLLGDSALYLCASSHLGGESSYEQYFGPGTRLTVT.

This clonotype was counted between two and nine times. V and J are TRBV5-1 and TRBJ2-1; TRBD1 is a possible D gene (6 bases). With 0 bases removed from V and 6 bases from J, the gap between germline ends came to 19 bases. Per germline, CDR1 SGHRS and CDR2 YFSETQ. There are 17 residues in the CDR3. The CDR3 loop is CASSLESGDLPPNEQFF. For the CDR3, the DNA is TGCGCCAGCAGCTTGGAGTCAGGGGACCTCCCCCCCAATGAGCAGTTCTTC. Together with reference TRBV5-1 and TRBJ2-1, the CDR3 gives the full variable domain: KAGVTQTPRYLIKTRGQQVTLSCSPISGHRSVSWYQQTPGQGLQFLFEYFSETQRNKGNFPGRFSGRQFSNSRSEMNVSTLELGDSALYLCASSLESGDLPPNEQFFGPGTRLTVL.

This clonotype appeared many times. The chain combines TRBV7-2 with TRBJ2-5; D might be TRBD1 (6 bases). With 1 base removed from V and 7 bases from J, the gap between germline ends came to 19 bases. Germline lookup yields CDR1 SGHTA and CDR2 FQGNSA. The CDR3 is 16 residues long. CDR3 DNA sequence: TGTGCCAGCAGCTTAGGAGCTGGGACAAAGTCTGGGACCCAGTACTTC. Amino acid sequence: CASSLGAGTKSGTQYF.

This chain links TRBV19 with TRBJ1-2; possibly TRBD1 for D (5 bases). Per the germline V gene, CDR1 is LNHDA and CDR2 is SQIVND (reference sequence). There are 15 residues in the CDR3. The V and J ends lost 2 bases and 4 bases respectively, with 14 bases between them. Written as DNA, the CDR3 is TGTGCCAGTAGTATAACCCTTCGGGACTTCTATGGCTACACCTTC. It encodes CASSITLRDFYGYTF.

The chain uses TRBV20-1 and TRBJ2-5, with D tentatively TRBD2 (5 bases). Germline loops: CDR1 DFQATT, CDR2 SNEGSKA (reference sequence). There are 14 residues in the CDR3. Trimming pared 4 bases from V and 0 bases from J, leaving 12 bases between. The DNA for the CDR3 is TGCAGTGCTAAACAGCGGAGGTACCAAGAGACCCAGTACTTC. Translation gives CSAKQRRYQETQYF.